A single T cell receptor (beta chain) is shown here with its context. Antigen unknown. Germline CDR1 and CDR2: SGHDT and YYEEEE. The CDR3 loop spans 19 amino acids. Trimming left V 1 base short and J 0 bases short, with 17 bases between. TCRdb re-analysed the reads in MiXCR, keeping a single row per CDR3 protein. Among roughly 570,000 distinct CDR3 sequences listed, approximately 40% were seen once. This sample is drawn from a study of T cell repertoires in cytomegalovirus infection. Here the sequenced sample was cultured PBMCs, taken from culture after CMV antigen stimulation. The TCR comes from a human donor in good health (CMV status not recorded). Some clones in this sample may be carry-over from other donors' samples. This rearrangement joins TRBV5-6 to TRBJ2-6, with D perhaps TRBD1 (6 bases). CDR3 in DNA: TGTGCCAGCAGCTTGTTGGGAGAAAGGGGGAACTCTGGGGCCAACGTCCTGACTTTC. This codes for CASSLLGERGNSGANVLTF.